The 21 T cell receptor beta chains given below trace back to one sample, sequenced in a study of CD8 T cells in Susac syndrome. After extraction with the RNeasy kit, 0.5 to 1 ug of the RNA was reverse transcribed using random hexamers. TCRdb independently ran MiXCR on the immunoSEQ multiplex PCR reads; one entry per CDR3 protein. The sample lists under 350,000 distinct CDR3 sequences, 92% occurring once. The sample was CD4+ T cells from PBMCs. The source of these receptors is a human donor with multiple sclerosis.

CDR3 sequence reads: CASSRRGGGDTQYF. CDR3 bases: TGTGCCAGCAGTCGTCGGGGAGGAGGAGATACGCAGTATTTT. The chain is built from TRBV6-2 or TRBV6-3 and TRBJ2-3; D is possibly TRBD2 (6 bases). The germline V gene has CDR1 MNHEY and CDR2 SVGEGT. This CDR3 has 14 amino acids. With 5 bases removed from V and 5 bases from J, the gap between germline ends came to 14 bases.

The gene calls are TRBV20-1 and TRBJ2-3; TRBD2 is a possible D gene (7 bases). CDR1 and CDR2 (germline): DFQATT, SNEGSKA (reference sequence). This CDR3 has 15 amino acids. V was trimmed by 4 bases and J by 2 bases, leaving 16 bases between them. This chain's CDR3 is CSATPGAGATDTQYF. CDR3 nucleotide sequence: TGCAGTGCTACCCCTGGGGCGGGGGCCACAGATACGCAGTATTTT.

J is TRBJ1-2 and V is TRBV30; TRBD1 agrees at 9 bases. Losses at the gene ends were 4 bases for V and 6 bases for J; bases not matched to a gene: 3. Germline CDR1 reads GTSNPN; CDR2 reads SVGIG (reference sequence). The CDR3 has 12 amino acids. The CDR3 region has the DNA TGTGCCTGGAACAGGGGGCCGGATGGCTACACCTTC. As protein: CAWNRGPDGYTF.

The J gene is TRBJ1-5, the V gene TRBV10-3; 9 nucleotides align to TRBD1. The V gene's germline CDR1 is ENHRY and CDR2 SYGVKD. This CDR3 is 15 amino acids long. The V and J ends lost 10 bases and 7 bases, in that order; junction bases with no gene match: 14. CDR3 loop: CATLGQGGSGQPQHF. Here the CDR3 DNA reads TGTGCCACCTTGGGACAGGGAGGGTCTGGGCAGCCCCAGCATTTT.

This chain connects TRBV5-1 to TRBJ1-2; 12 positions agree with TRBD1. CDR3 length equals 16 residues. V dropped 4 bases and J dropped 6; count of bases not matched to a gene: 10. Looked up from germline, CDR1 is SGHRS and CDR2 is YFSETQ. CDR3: CASSAQIGTGGDGYTF. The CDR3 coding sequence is TGCGCCAGCAGCGCCCAGATAGGGACAGGGGGCGATGGCTACACCTTC.

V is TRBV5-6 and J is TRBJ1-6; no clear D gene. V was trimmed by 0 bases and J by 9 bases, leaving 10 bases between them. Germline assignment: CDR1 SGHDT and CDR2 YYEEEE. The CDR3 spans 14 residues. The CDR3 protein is CASSLGRVGSPLHF. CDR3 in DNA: TGTGCCAGCAGCTTGGGTAGGGTTGGTTCACCCCTCCACTTT.

The DNA of the CDR3 is TGTGCCAGCAGTGAATCCGGACCGGGGTTAGGGTTGAGATTGGCTTTCTTT. Translating it yields CASSESGPGLGLRLAFF. The gene calls are TRBV6-1 and TRBJ1-1, with D hard to call. Germline loops: CDR1 MNHNS, CDR2 SASEGT. The CDR3 is 17 amino acids. The V end was cut by 2 bases, the J end by 11 bases, with 27 bases between.

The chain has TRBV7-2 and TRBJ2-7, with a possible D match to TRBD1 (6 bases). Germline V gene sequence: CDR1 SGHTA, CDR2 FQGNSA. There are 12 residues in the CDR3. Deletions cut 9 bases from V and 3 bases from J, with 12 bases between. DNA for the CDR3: TGTGCCAGTGGACAGCAGAACTACGAGCAGTACTTC. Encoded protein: CASGQQNYEQYF. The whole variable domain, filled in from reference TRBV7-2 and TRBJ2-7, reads GAGVSQSPSNKVTEKGKDVELRCDPISGHTALYWYRQSLGQGLEFLIYFQGNSAPDKSGLPSDRFSAERTGGSVSTLTIQRTQQEDSAVYLCASGQQNYEQYFGPGTRLTVT.

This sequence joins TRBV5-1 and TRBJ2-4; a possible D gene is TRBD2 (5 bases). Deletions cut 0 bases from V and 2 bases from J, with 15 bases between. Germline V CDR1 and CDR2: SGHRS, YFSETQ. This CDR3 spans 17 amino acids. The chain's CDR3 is CASSLGGLGTSKNIQYF. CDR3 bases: TGCGCCAGCAGCTTGGGAGGGCTTGGTACGTCCAAAAACATTCAGTACTTC.

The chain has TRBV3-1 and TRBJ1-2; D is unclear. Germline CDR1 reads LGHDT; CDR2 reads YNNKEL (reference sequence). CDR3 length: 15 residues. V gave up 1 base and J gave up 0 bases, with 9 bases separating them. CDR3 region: CASSQGIPANYGYTF. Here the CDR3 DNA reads TGTGCCAGCAGCCAAGGGATCCCAGCTAACTATGGCTACACCTTC. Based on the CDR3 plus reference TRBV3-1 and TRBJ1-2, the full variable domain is DTAVSQTPKYLVTQMGNDKSIKCEQNLGHDTMYWYKQDSKKFLKIMFSYNNKELIINETVPNRFSPKSPDKAHLNLHINSLELGDSAVYFCASSQGIPANYGYTFGSGTRLTVV.

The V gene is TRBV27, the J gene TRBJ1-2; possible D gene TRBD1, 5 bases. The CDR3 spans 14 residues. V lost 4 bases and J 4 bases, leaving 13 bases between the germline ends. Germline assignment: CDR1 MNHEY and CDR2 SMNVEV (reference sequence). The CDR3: CASSSRDSFYGYTF. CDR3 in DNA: TGTGCCAGCAGTTCCCGGGACTCATTCTATGGCTACACCTTC.

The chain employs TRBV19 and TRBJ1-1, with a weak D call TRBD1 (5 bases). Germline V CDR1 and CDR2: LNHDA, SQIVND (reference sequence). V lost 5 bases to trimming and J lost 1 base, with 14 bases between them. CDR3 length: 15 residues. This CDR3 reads CASSPVEGKNTEAFF. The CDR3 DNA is TGTGCCAGTAGTCCGGTGGAGGGGAAGAACACTGAAGCTTTCTTT. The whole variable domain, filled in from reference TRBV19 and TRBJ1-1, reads DGGITQSPKYLFRKEGQNVTLSCEQNLNHDAMYWYRQDPGQGLRLIYYSQIVNDFQKGDIAEGYSVSREKKESFPLTVTSAQKNPTAFYLCASSPVEGKNTEAFFGQGTRLTVV.

The CDR3 loop is CSASSPSSGNTIYF. The CDR3, as DNA: TGCAGTGCTAGTTCCCCCTCCTCTGGAAACACCATATATTTT. The chain is built from TRBV20-1 and TRBJ1-3; D gene uncertain. Trimming took 3 bases from V and 0 from J, leaving 9 bases between them. Germline V gene data show CDR1 as DFQATT and CDR2 as SNEGSKA (reference sequence). The CDR3 runs 14 residues.

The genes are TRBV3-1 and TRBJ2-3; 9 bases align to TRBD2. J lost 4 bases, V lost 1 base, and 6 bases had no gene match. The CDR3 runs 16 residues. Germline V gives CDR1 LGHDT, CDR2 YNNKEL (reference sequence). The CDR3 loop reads CASSQGAGGPPDTQYF. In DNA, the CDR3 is TGTGCCAGCAGCCAAGGGGCGGGGGGGCCCCCAGATACGCAGTATTTT.

The CDR3 DNA reads as TGTGCCAGCAGGGTCCGGGACAGGGTCGCCTACGAGCAGTACTTC. This translates into CASRVRDRVAYEQYF. The chain combines TRBV21-1 with TRBJ2-7; the D call of TRBD1 is as the table states it, not checked on the DNA. TRBV21-1 is termed a pseudogene. The CDR3 sequence is 15 residues long.

CDR3: CASSPRRLAGNNEQYF. CDR3 coding DNA: TGTGCCAGCAGCCCCCGTCGACTAGCGGGGAACAACGAGCAGTACTTC. The chain combines TRBV11-2 with TRBJ2-7; TRBD2 matches 11 bases. Germline V lookup: CDR1 SGHAT, CDR2 FQNNGV. V lost 5 bases and J lost 5; bases outside the gene matches: 11. The CDR3 loop spans 16 amino acids.

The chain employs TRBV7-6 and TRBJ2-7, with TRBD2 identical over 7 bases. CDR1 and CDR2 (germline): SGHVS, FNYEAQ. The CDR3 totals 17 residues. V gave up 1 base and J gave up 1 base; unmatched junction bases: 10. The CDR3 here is CASSLVRASGSSYEQYF. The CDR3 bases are TGTGCCAGCAGCTTAGTAAGGGCTAGCGGCTCATCCTACGAGCAGTACTTC.

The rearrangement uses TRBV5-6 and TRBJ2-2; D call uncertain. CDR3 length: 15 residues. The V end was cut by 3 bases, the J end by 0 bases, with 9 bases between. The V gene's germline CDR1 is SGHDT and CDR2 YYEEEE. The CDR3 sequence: CASSWTFANTGELFF. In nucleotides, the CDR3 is TGTGCCAGCAGCTGGACCTTCGCGAACACCGGGGAGCTGTTTTTT.

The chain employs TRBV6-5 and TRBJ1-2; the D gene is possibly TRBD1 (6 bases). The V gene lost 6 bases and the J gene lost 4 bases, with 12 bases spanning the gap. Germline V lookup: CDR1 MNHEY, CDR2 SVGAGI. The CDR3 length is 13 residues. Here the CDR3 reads CASRSEGVYGYTF. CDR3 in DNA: TGTGCCAGCAGATCCGAGGGGGTCTATGGCTACACCTTC.

CDR3: CASSLVGALLGNEQFF. The CDR3 region has the DNA TGTGCCAGCAGCTTAGTTGGCGCCCTCCTTGGGAATGAGCAGTTCTTC. The J gene is TRBJ2-1, the V gene TRBV7-9, with D unresolved. The ends were cut back, 1 base at V and 7 bases at J, with 17 bases in the middle. The CDR3 runs 16 residues. The germline gives CDR1 SEHNR, CDR2 FQNEAQ (reference sequence).

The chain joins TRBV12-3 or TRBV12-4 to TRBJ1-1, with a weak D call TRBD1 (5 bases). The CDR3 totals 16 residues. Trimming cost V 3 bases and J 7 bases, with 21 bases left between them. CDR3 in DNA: TGTGCCAGCAGTTTTCAGGCAGGGAAGGGTCCGGTTGAAGCTTTCTTT. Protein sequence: CASSFQAGKGPVEAFF.